This TCR beta chain comes out of a study of CD8+CD57+ T cells in acquired aplastic anemia. Study details: Isolated CD4+ and CD8+ cells, once sorted, yielded DNA averaging around 3 ug. Study outcomes and limitations: Between patients and controls, around 31 CD8+ CDR3 sequences were found in common.

Researchers used genomic DNA as the template to profile TCR beta VDJ and CDR3. TCRdb passed the reads through MiXCR, listing each CDR3 protein once. The sample comprises about 180,000 distinct CDR3 sequences, more than 60% of which are singletons, and more than 40% rests with the top ten. From germline, CDR1 is SGHRS and CDR2 YFSETQ. The CDR3 has 15 amino acids. V gave up 4 bases and J gave up 6 bases, with 17 bases separating them. The patients chosen for sequencing had shown expansion of CD8+CD57+ cells (detected by flow cytometry). Patients were treatment-naive when blood was sampled. For this clonotype: The antigen is unknown.

The chain joins TRBV5-1 to TRBJ2-1; D possibly matches TRBD1 or TRBD2 (5 bases each). The sample consisted of sorted CD4+, CD8+, or CD8+CD57+ T cells (not recorded which) from PBMCs. The receptor was derived from a human donor with aplastic anemia. CDR3 in DNA: TGCGCCAGCAGCCCCACGGGGCTAGCAGGCAATGAGCAGTTCTTC. This sequence encodes CASSPTGLAGNEQFF.